This T cell receptor (beta chain) was profiled in a study of blood T cell repertoires in COVID-19. The overall study: COVID-19 samples collected from the United States, Italy and Spain covered acute and convalescent phases.

Methods used by the authors: Researchers report that nucleated cell counts were estimated from reference gene primer amplification. Profiled with immunoSEQ multiplex PCR; TCRdb holds only in-frame clones, not every one. That table furnishes V, J and clone size, whereas the DNA furnished D and trimming. The repertoire holds about 84,000 clones, with about three quarters as singletons. The CDR3 loop spans 14 amino acids. V dropped 6 bases and J dropped 1 base, with 12 bases sitting between them. The germline V gene encodes CDR1 SNHLY and CDR2 FYNNEI. The sequence came from a man over 45 with active or convalescent COVID-19. The chain has TRBV2 and TRBJ1-1; possibly TRBD1 for D (6 bases). The sequencing sample was made of peripheral blood. CDR3 region: CASRTPGQNTEAFF. CDR3 DNA sequence: TGTGCCAGCAGAACCCCGGGACAGAACACTGAAGCTTTCTTT.